This T cell receptor beta chain was recovered during a study of T cell repertoires in cytomegalovirus infection. CDR1 and CDR2 (germline): SEHNR, FQNEAQ (reference sequence). The V and J ends lost 4 bases and 2 bases respectively, with 12 bases between them. The CDR3 length is 14 residues. A single record per CDR3 protein comes from TCRdb applying MiXCR to the reads. Here the sample spans about 52,000 distinct CDR3 sequences, about 18% being singletons. This clonotype was counted between two and nine times. Its antigen is undetermined. This sample comprised CD8+ T cells from cultured PBMCs, obtained from culture after CMV antigen stimulation. The TCR was taken from a human donor in good health (CMV status not recorded). Some clones in this sample may be carry-over from other donors' samples. The J gene is TRBJ2-7, the V gene TRBV7-9; D gene uncertain. The CDR3 sequence: CASSSGRVAYEQYF. CDR3 nucleotides: TGTGCCAGCAGCTCCGGACGGGTCGCCTACGAGCAGTACTTC.